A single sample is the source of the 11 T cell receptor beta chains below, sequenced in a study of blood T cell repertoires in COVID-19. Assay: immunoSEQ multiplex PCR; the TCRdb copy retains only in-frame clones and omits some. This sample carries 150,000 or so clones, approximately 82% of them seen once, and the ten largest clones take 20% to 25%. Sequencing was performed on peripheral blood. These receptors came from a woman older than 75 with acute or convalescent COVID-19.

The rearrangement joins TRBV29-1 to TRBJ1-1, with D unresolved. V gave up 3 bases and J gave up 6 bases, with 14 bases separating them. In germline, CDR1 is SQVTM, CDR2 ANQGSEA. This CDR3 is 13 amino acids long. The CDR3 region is CSVERNSLSEAFF. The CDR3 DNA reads TGCAGCGTTGAGAGAAACAGCCTATCTGAAGCTTTCTTT.

The CDR3 sequence: CASSQDLVNTEAFF. The CDR3 DNA is TGTGCCAGCAGCCAAGATCTAGTGAACACTGAAGCTTTCTTT. This chain links TRBV4-2 with TRBJ1-1; D unclear. This CDR3 region has 14 residues. V shed 0 bases and J shed 0 bases, with 5 bases lying between them. Germline CDR1 LGHNA, CDR2 YNFKEQ.

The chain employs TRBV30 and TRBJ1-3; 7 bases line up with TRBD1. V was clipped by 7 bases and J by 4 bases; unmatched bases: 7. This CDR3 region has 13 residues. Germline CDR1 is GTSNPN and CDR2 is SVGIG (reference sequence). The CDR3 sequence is CASLDRLGNTIYF. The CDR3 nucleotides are TGTGCCTCCTTGGACAGGTTGGGAAACACCATATATTTT.

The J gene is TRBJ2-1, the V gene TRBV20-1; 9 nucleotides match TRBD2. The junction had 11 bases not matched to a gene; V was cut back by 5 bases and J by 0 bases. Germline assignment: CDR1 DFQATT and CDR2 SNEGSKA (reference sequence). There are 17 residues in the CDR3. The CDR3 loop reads CSAGGASGTSSYNEQFF. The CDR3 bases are TGCAGTGCTGGTGGGGCTAGCGGGACTAGCTCCTACAATGAGCAGTTCTTC.

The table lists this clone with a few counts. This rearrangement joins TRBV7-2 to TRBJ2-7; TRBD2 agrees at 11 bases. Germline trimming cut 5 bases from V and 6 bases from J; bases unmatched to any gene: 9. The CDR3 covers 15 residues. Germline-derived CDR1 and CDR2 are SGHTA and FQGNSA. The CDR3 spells CASSPSSGRRSEQYF. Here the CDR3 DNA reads TGTGCCAGCAGCCCGTCTAGCGGGAGGAGGTCCGAGCAGTACTTC.

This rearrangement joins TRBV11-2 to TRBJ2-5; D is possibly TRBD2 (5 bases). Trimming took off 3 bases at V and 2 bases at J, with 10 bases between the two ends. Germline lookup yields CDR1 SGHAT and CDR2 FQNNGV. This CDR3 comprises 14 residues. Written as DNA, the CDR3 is TGTGCCAGCAGCTTCCGAGGAGGACAAGAGACCCAGTACTTC. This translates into CASSFRGGQETQYF.

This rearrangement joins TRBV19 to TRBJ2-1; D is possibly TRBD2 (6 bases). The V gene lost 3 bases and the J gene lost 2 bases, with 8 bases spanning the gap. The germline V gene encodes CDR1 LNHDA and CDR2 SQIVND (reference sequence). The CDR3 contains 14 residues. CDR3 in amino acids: CASSILAPYNEQFF. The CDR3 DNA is TGTGCCAGTAGTATCCTAGCGCCCTACAATGAGCAGTTCTTC.

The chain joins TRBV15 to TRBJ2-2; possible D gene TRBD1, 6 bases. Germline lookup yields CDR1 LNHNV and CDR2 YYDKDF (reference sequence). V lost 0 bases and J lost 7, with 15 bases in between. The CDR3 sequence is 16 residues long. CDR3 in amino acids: CATSREVAGAGGELFF. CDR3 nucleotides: TGTGCCACCAGCAGAGAGGTCGCAGGGGCGGGCGGGGAGCTGTTTTTT.

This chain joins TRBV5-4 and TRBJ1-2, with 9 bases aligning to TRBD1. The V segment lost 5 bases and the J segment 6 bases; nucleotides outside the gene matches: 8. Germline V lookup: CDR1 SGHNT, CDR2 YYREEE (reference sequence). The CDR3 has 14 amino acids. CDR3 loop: CASRLPGQGDGYTF. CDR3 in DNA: TGTGCCAGCAGGTTACCGGGACAGGGTGATGGCTACACCTTC.

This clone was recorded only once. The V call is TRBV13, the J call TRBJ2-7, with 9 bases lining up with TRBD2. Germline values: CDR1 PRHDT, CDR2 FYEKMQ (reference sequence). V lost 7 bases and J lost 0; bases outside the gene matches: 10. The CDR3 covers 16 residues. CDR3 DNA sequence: TGTGCCAGCATTCTAAGAAGCGGGGGGCACTCCTACGAGCAGTACTTC. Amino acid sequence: CASILRSGGHSYEQYF. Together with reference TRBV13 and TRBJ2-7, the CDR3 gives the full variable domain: AAGVIQSPRHLIKEKRETATLKCYPIPRHDTVYWYQQGPGQDPQFLISFYEKMQSDKGSIPDRFSAQQFSDYHSELNMSSLELGDSALYFCASILRSGGHSYEQYFGPGTRLTVT.

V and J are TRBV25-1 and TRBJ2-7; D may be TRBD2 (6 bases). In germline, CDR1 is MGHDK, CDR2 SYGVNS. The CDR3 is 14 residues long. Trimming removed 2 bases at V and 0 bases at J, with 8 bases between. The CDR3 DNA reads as TGTGCCAGCAGTGAACAGGGACTCTCCTACGAGCAGTACTTC. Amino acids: CASSEQGLSYEQYF.